This T cell receptor (beta chain) was identified in a study of cytomegalovirus exposure and HLA in healthy donors. Overall study findings and caveats: Most TCR sequences were rare, but some public TCRs occurred in many donors. The study put 150 or so TCR beta chains on its list as cytomegalovirus-associated. In a later analysis, a missense DCLRE1C variant was linked to TCR beta V- and J-gene trimming.

With regard to this clone: Its antigen is not identified.

This CDR3 is built from 16 residues. V trimming: 0 bases; J trimming: 3 bases; junction bases outside the gene matches: 8. Germline-derived CDR1 and CDR2 are SGHRS and YFSETQ. With 60 Vbeta and 13 Jbeta primers, the PCR was carried out. As processed by the authors: In a later analysis, 10 million to 11 million of 65 million to 90 million unique beta chains occurred in at least two donors. Profiled with immunoSEQ multiplex PCR; TCRdb holds only in-frame clones, not every one. V and J calls plus clone size are reproduced from that table; the DNA served to infer D and trimming. Among some 180,000 clones listed, 82% were seen once.

The TCR was taken from a man aged 35 to 55 in good health and CMV-seronegative. The chain uses TRBV5-1 and TRBJ2-5; 7 nucleotides agree with TRBD2. What was sequenced was PBMCs. CDR3 sequence reads: CASSLVVMGGEETQYF. DNA of the CDR3: TGCGCCAGCAGCTTGGTAGTCATGGGGGGGGAAGAGACCCAGTACTTC.